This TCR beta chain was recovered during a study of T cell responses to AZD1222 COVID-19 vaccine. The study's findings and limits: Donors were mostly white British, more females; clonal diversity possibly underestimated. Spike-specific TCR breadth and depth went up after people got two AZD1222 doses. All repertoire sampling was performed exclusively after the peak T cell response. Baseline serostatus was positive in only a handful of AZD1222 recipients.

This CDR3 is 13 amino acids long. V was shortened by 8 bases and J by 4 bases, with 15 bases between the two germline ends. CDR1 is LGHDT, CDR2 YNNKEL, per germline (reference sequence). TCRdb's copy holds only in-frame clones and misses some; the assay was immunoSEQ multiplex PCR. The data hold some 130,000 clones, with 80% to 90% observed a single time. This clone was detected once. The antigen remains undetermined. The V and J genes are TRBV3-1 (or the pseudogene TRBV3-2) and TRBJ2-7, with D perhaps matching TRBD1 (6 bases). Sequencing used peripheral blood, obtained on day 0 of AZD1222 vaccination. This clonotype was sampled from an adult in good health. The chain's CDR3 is CASAQARGYEQYF. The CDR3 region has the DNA TGTGCCAGCGCCCAGGCCAGGGGTTACGAGCAGTACTTC.